In its sample, the clone carrying this T cell receptor beta chain was seen a few times. Its matching antigen is unknown. The source of the sample is a study of somatic mutations in cytotoxic T cells in rheumatoid arthritis. Study results and caveats: CD8+ T cells showed clonality that did not differ significantly between patients with rheumatoid arthritis and age-matched healthy controls. Unlike healthy controls, rheumatoid arthritis patients had CD8+ clonality that increased with age. The largest CD8+ clone made up over 20% of CD8+ cells in about an eighth of the 65 patients.

Sequenced by immunoSEQ multiplex PCR; TCRdb stores in-frame clones only, minus some. Of 15,000 to 20,000 clones listed, around 67% are singletons. Positive magnetic bead selection was used to isolate CD4+ and CD8+ cells; purity was checked by flow cytometry. Germline V gene sequence: CDR1 MGHRA, CDR2 YSYEKL. Trimming removed 0 bases from V and 1 base from J, with 7 bases in between. The CDR3 spans 14 residues. The sequenced sample consisted of CD8+ T cells sorted from blood. This chain uses TRBV4-1 with TRBJ2-7, with D perhaps matching TRBD1 (5 bases). The clonotype comes from a woman aged 55-70 years in good health. CDR3 protein: CASSQEGDSYEQYF. CDR3 sequence (DNA): TGCGCCAGCAGCCAAGAAGGGGATTCCTACGAGCAGTACTTC.